This T cell receptor beta chain came from a study of T-cell reconstitution after alpha-beta-depleted transplantation in children (dated by TCRdb to between 2015 and 2016). With respect to the entire study: Using TCR repertoire profiling, the study followed T-cell immune reconstitution in a quantitative way in children after TCRalphabeta/CD19-depleted allogeneic hematopoietic cell transplantation.

This clonotype was observed a few times. Its antigen specificity is not known. Base qualities are not recorded, but no much larger clone differs from it by a single base. Paper-wide results and their limitations: About two months after transplant, the apparently early recovery of alphabetaT-cell counts reportedly depended on just several hundred clones that had expanded rapidly and came from non-depleted graft cells. In some patients, the high TCRbeta diversity seen at day 60 was put down to recipient T cells and intrathymic progenitors that had survived conditioning. The frequencies of hyperexpanded clones fell over the following months, and after one year, T-cell counts and TCRbeta diversity were mostly attributed to newly produced T cells.

Library method: PCR. The instrument given in TCRdb is Illumina HiSeq 2500. Molecular barcoding was employed in the preparation of TCR libraries, with unique molecular identifiers being used to normalize TCRbeta repertoire quantification. Clones were called with MiXCR by TCRdb after fastp trimmed the public reads at Q25, and only in-frame beta chains were retained. Each record represents a unique CDR3 protein, reported with the most common genes and DNA among its rows. In all, the sample holds hundreds of thousands of distinct CDR3 sequences, and around 15% of those were seen once. In total, the top ten clones hold approximately 5% of the sample. This sample's treatment or condition label indicates: allogeneic hematopoietic cell transplantation with graft depleted of TCRalphabeta T cells and CD19 B cells. TCRalphabeta/CD19-depleted allogeneic hematopoietic cell grafts were given to the transplant recipients, all of whom were children.

Spanning cysteine to phenylalanine, the CDR3 consists of 15 amino acids. Only the CDR3 DNA is retained, 45 bases long and in frame from the first base. After removal of 2 bases from V and 5 bases from J, the junction retains 6 bases not matched to a gene. Sequencing was performed on PBMCs, mostly from graft donor cells, taken 360 days after TCRalphabeta/CD19-depleted stem cell transplant. In this chain, TRBV12-3 or TRBV12-4 is recombined with TRBJ2-7, with TRBD1 matching 10 junction bases. The origin of this receptor is a male patient between 10 and 17 years old who had a stem cell transplant for acute lymphoblastic leukemia, so the T cells may come from the graft donor. The CDR3 region: CASSLIGTGVHEQYF. The sequenced DNA: TGTGCCAGCAGTTTAATCGGGACAGGGGTCCACGAGCAGTACTTC.